This passage covers 5 T cell receptor beta chains from one sample sequenced in a study of blood T cell repertoires in COVID-19. The repertoire was sequenced with immunoSEQ multiplex PCR; TCRdb's copy has only in-frame clones and lacks some. The sample shows about 230,000 clones, about 90% of them seen only once. The sequencing sample was made of peripheral blood. These receptors all come from a woman aged 18-35 years who had recovered from COVID-19.

The rearrangement joins TRBV13 to TRBJ2-3; D is possibly TRBD2 (6 bases). Deletions cut 5 bases from V and 5 bases from J, with 8 bases between. Germline V lookup: CDR1 PRHDT, CDR2 FYEKMQ (reference sequence). The CDR3 has 12 residues. The CDR3, as DNA: TGTGCCAGCAGCCCAGCGGGAGATACGCAGTATTTT. Protein product: CASSPAGDTQYF.

This chain uses TRBV3-1 (or the pseudogene TRBV3-2) with TRBJ2-5, with 8 positions matching TRBD2. The CDR3 is made up of 14 amino acids. Germline lookup yields CDR1 LGHDT and CDR2 YNNKEL (reference sequence). V shed 3 bases, J shed 4 bases, and the junction held 4 bases outside the gene matches. The CDR3 region is CASSQAGGGETQYF. For the CDR3, the DNA is TGTGCCAGCAGCCAGGCGGGGGGCGGAGAGACCCAGTACTTC.

The chain recombines TRBV6-6 with TRBJ1-1; 9 bases fit TRBD1. From germline, CDR1 is MNHNY and CDR2 SVGAGI (reference sequence). Unmatched junction bases numbered 12, after V lost 6 bases and J lost 4 bases. The CDR3 length is 16 residues. CDR3 DNA: TGTGCCAGCAGGCGCCAATCACAGGGGGCGCCCACTGAAGCTTTCTTT. It is translated as CASRRQSQGAPTEAFF.

The gene calls are TRBV27 and TRBJ2-7; D might be TRBD2 (6 bases). The CDR3 sequence is 15 residues long. Trimming removed 8 bases from V and 2 bases from J, with 19 bases in between. Germline-derived CDR1 and CDR2 are MNHEY and SMNVEV (reference sequence). In DNA form, the CDR3 reads TGTGCCAGCTCCTCATTCGGACTAATGACCTACGAGCAGTACTTC. Translated, it gives CASSSFGLMTYEQYF.

CDR3 DNA: TGTGCCAGCAGCTTCATACGGTTACTCTCGTACAATGAGCAGTTCTTC. Translation: CASSFIRLLSYNEQFF. This chain links TRBV7-2 with TRBJ2-1; D not resolved. Germline V gene sequence: CDR1 SGHTA, CDR2 FQGNSA. The V and J ends lost 3 bases and 4 bases respectively, with 16 bases between them. CDR3 length: 16 amino acids.